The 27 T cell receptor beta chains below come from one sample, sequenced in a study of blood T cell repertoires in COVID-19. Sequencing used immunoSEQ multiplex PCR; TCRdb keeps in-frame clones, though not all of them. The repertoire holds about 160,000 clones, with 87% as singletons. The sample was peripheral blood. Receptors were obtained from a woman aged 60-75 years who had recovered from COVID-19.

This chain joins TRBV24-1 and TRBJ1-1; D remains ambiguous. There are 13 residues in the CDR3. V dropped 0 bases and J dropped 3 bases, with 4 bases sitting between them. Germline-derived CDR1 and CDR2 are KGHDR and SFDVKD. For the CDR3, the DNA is TGTGCCACCAGTGATTTGGAGGACACTGAAGCTTTCTTT. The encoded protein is CATSDLEDTEAFF.

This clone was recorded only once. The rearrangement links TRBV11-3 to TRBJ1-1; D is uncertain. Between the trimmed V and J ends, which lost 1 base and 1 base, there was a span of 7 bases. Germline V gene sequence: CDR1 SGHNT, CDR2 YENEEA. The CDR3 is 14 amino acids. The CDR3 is CASSLAPGNTEAFF. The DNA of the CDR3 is TGTGCCAGCAGCTTAGCCCCGGGGAACACTGAAGCTTTCTTT.

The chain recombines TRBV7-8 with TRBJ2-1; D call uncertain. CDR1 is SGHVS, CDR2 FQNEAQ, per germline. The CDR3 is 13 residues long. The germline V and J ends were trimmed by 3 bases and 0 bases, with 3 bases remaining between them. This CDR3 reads CASSFHSYNEQFF. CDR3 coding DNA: TGTGCCAGCAGCTTCCACTCCTACAATGAGCAGTTCTTC.

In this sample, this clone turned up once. CDR3 sequence: CASSQGQFYGYTF. For the CDR3, the DNA is TGTGCCAGCAGCCAAGGACAGTTCTATGGCTACACCTTC. The V and J genes are TRBV4-2 and TRBJ1-2, with D possibly matching TRBD1 (5 bases). Germline loops: CDR1 LGHNA, CDR2 YNFKEQ. V lost 1 base, J lost 4 bases, and 7 bases lay in between. The CDR3 length is 13 residues.

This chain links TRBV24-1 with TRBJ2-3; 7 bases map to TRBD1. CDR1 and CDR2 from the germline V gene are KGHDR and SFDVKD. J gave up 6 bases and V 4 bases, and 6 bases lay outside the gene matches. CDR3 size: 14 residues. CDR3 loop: CATSEPTGEDTQYF. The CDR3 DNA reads TGTGCCACCAGTGAGCCCACAGGGGAGGATACGCAGTATTTT.

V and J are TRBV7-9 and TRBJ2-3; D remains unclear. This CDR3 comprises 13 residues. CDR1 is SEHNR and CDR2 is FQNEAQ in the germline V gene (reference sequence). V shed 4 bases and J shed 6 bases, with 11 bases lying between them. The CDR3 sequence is CASSSSIRDTQYF. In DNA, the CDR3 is TGTGCCAGCAGCTCCTCGATTCGGGATACGCAGTATTTT.

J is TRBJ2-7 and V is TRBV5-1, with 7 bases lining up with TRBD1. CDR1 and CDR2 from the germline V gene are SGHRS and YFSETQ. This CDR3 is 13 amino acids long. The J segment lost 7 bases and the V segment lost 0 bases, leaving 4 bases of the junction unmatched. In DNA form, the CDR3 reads TGCGCCAGCAGCTTGGTGGGACAGCTTGAGCAGTACTTC. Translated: CASSLVGQLEQYF.

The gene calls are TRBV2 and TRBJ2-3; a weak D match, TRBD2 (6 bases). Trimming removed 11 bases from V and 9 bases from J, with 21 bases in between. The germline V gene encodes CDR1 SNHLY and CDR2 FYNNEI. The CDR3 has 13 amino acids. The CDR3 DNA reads TGTGCCTCTAGGGACTGGGGGAAAATAACGCAGTATTTT. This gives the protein CASRDWGKITQYF.

The CDR3 is CASARRGEKLFF. The CDR3 DNA sequence: TGTGCCAGCGCGCGTCGCGGTGAAAAACTGTTTTTT. The chain has TRBV27 and TRBJ1-4, with unresolved D. This CDR3 comprises 12 residues. Between the trimmed V and J ends, which lost 8 bases and 7 bases, there was a span of 11 bases. CDR1 and CDR2 (germline): MNHEY, SMNVEV (reference sequence).

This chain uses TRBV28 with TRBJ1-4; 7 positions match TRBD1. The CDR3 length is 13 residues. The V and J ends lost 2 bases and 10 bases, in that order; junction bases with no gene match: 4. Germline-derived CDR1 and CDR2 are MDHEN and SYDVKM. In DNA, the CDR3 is TGTGCCAGCAGTTTAGGGCAGGGGGGAAAACTGTTTTTT. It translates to CASSLGQGGKLFF.

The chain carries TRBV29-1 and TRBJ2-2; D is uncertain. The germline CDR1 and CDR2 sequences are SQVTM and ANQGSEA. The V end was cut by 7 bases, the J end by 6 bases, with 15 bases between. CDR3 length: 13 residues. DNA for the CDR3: TGCAGCGCCGGAAAACGGGTCGCCGGGGAGCTGTTTTTT. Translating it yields CSAGKRVAGELFF.

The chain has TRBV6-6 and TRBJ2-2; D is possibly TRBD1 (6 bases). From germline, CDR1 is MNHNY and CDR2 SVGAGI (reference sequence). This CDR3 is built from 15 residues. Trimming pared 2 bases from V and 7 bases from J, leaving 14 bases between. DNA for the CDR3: TGTGCCAGCAGTTACCCTTGGGGGCAGGGCGGGGAGCTGTTTTTT. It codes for CASSYPWGQGGELFF.

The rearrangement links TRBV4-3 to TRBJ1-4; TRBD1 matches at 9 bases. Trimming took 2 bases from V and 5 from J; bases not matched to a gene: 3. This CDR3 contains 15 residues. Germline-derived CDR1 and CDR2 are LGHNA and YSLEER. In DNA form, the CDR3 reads TGCGCCAGCAGCCAATGGGACAGGGAAAATGAAAAACTGTTTTTT. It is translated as CASSQWDRENEKLFF.

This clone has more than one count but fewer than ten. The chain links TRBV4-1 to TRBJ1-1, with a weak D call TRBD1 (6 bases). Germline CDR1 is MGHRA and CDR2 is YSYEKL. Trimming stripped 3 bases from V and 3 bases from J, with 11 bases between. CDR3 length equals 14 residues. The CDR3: CASSQGALDTEAFF. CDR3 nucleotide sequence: TGCGCCAGCAGCCAGGGGGCGCTGGACACTGAAGCTTTCTTT.

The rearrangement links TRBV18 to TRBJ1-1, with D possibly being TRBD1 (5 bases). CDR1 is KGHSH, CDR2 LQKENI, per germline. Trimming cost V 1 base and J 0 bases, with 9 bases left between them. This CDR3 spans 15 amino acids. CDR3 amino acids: CASSPQTTVNTEAFF. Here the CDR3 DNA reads TGTGCCAGCTCACCACAAACGACAGTGAACACTGAAGCTTTCTTT.

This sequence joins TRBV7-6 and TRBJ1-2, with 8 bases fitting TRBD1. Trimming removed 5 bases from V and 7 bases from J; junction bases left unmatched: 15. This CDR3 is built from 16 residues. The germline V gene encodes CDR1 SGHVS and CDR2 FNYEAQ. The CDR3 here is CASSLQGTGGSGGYTF. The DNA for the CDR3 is TGTGCCAGCAGCCTACAGGGGACAGGAGGGAGCGGTGGCTACACCTTC.

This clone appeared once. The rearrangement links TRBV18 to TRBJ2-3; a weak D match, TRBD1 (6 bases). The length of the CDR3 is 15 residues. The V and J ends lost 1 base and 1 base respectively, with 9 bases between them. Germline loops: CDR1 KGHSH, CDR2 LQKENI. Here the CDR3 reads CASSPQQGGTDTQYF. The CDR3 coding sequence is TGTGCCAGCTCACCACAACAGGGAGGCACAGATACGCAGTATTTT. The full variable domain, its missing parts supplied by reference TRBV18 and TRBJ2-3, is NAGVMQNPRHLVRRRGQEARLRCSPMKGHSHVYWYRQLPEEGLKFMVYLQKENIIDESGMPKERFSAEFPKEGPSILRIQQVVRGDSAAYFCASSPQQGGTDTQYFGPGTRLTVL.

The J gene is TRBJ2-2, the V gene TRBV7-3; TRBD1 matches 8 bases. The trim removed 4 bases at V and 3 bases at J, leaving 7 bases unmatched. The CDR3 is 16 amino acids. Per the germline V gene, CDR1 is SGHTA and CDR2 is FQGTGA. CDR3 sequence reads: CASSSQGAADTGELFF. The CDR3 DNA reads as TGTGCCAGCAGCTCTCAGGGGGCCGCGGACACCGGGGAGCTGTTTTTT.

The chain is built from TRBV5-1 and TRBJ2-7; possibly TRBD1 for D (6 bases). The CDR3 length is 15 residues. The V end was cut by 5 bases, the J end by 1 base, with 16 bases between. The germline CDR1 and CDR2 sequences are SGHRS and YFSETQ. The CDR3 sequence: CASSSGTRRSYEQYF. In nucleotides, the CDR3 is TGCGCCAGCAGTTCCGGGACACGAAGGTCCTACGAGCAGTACTTC.

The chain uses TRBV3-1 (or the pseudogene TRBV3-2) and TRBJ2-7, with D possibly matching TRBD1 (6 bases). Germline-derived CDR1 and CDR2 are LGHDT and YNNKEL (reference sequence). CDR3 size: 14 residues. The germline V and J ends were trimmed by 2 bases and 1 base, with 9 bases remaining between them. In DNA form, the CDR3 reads TGTGCCAGCAGCCAAACACAGGGTTCCTACGAGCAGTACTTC. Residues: CASSQTQGSYEQYF.

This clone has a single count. CDR3 coding DNA: TGTGCCAGCAGCTCCCCCGACAGGGTTCCCTACAATGAGCAGTTCTTC. Encoded protein: CASSSPDRVPYNEQFF. This rearrangement joins TRBV3-1 (or the pseudogene TRBV3-2) to TRBJ2-1; 7 bases map to TRBD1. This CDR3 has 16 residues. The germline CDR1 and CDR2 sequences are LGHDT and YNNKEL (reference sequence). Trimming cost V 5 bases and J 2 bases; bases outside gene matches: 9.

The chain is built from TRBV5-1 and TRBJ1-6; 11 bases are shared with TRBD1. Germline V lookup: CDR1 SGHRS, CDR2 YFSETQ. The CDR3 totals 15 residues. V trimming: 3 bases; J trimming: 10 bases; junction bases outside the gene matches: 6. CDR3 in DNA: TGCGCCAGCAGCTCCGGACAGGGGGCGAGGTCACCCCTCCACTTT. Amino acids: CASSSGQGARSPLHF.

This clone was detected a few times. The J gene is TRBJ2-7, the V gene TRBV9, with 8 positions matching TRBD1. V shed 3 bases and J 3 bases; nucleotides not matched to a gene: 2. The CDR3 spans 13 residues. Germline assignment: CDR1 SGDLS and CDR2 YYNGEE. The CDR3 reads CASSGGQGYEQYF. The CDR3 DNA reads TGTGCCAGCAGCGGCGGACAGGGCTACGAGCAGTACTTC. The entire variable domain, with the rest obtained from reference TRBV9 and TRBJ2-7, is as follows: DSGVTQTPKHLITATGQRVTLRCSPRSGDLSVYWYQQSLDQGLQFLIQYYNGEERAKGNILERFSAQQFPDLHSELNLSSLELGDSALYFCASSGGQGYEQYFGPGTRLTVT.

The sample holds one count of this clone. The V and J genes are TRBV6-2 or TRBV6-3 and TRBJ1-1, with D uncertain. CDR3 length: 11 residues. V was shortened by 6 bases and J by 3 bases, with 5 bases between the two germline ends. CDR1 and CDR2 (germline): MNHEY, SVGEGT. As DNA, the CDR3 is TGTGCCAGCAGCATATACACTGAAGCTTTCTTT. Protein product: CASSIYTEAFF.

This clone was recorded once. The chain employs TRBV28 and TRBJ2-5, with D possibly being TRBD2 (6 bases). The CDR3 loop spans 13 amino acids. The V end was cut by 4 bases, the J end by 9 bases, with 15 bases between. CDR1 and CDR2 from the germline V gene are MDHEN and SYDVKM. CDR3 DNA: TGTGCCAGCAGTTCGGGACTGTCGACGGCCCAGTACTTC. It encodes CASSSGLSTAQYF.

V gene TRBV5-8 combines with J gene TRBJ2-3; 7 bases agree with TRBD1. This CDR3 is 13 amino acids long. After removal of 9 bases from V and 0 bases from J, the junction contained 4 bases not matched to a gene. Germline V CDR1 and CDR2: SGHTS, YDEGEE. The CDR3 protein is CATDRTSTDTQYF. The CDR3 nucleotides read TGTGCCACGGACAGGACAAGCACAGATACGCAGTATTTT.

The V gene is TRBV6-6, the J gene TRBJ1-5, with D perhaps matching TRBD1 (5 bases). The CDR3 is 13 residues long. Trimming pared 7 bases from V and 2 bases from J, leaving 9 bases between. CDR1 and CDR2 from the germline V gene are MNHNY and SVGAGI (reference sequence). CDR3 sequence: CASNWGGNQPQHF. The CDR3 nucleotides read TGTGCCAGCAACTGGGGGGGCAATCAGCCCCAGCATTTT.